This T cell receptor (beta chain) derives from a study of T cell repertoires in cytomegalovirus infection. The overall study: Public signatures in TCR beta pointed to CMV infection and matching HLA type. Study conclusions and caveats: What dominated the ex vivo response were HLA-C-restricted CMV-specific TCR beta clonotypes. People with CMV and the relevant HLA were identified by cumulative public TCR beta family frequency.

MiXCR was run by TCRdb on the reads, yielding one entry per CDR3 protein. The repertoire consists of 750,000 to 900,000 distinct CDR3 sequences, with under 35% occurring once and the leading ten covering about an eighth. This clonotype was seen more than once but under ten times. The antigen remains unidentified. The CDR3 has 12 residues. The V and J ends lost 7 bases and 4 bases respectively, with 9 bases between them. From germline, CDR1 is SEHNR and CDR2 FQNEAQ (reference sequence). The TCR originated in a human donor in good health (CMV status not recorded). Some clones in this sample may be carry-over from other donors' samples. Material: cultured CD8+ T cells from PBMCs, obtained from culture after CMV antigen stimulation. V usage is TRBV7-9 and J usage is TRBJ2-3, with D unresolved. CDR3 sequence (DNA): TGTGCCAGCACCCCTTTCTCAGATACGCAGTATTTT. Its translation: CASTPFSDTQYF.